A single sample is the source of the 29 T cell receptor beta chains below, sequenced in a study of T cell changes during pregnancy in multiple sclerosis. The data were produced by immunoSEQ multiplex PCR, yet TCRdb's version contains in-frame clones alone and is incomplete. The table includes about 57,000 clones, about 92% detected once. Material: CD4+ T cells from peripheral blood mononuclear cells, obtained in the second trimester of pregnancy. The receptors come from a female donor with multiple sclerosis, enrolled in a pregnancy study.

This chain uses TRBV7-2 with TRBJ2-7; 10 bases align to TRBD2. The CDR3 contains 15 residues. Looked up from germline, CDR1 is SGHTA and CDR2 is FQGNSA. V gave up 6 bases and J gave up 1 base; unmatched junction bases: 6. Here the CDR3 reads CASRLRTSGSYEQYF. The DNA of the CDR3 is TGTGCCAGCAGACTAAGGACTAGCGGTTCCTACGAGCAGTACTTC.

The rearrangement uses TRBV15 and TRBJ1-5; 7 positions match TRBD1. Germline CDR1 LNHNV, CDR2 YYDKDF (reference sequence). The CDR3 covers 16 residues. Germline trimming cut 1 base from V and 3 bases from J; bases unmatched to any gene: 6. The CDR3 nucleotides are TGTGCCACCAGCAGAGCAGGGGGTGTCAACAATCAGCCCCAGCATTTT. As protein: CATSRAGGVNNQPQHF.

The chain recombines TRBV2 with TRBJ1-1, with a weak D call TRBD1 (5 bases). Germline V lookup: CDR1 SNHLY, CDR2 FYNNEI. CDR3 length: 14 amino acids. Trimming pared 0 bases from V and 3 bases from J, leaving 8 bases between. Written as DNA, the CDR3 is TGTGCCAGCAGTGAAGCGCGGGGGTACACTGAAGCTTTCTTT. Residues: CASSEARGYTEAFF.

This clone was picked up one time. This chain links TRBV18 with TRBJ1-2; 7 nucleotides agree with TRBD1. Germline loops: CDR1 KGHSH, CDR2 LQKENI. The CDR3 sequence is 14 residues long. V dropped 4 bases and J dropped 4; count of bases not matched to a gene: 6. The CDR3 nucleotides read TGTGCCAGCTCACACGGACAGGACTCCTATGGCTACACCTTC. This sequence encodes CASSHGQDSYGYTF.

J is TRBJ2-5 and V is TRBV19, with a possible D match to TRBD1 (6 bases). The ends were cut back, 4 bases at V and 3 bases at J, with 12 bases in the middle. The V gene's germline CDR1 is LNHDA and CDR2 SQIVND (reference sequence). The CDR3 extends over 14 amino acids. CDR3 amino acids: CASSTDRWEETQYF. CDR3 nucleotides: TGTGCCAGTAGTACCGACAGGTGGGAAGAGACCCAGTACTTC. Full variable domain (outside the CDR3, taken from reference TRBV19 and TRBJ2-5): DGGITQSPKYLFRKEGQNVTLSCEQNLNHDAMYWYRQDPGQGLRLIYYSQIVNDFQKGDIAEGYSVSREKKESFPLTVTSAQKNPTAFYLCASSTDRWEETQYFGPGTRLLVL.

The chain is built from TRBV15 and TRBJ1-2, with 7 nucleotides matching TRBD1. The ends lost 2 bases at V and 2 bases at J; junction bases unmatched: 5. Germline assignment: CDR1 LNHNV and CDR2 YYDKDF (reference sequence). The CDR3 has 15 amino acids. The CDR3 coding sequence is TGTGCCACCAGCAGACCCGGACAGGAGAACTATGGCTACACCTTC. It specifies CATSRPGQENYGYTF.

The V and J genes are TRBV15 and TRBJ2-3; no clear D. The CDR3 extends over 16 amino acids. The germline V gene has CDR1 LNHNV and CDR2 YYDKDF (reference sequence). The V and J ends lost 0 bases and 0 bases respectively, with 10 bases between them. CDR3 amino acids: CATSRDLATSTDTQYF. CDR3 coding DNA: TGTGCCACCAGCAGAGATTTAGCCACGAGCACAGATACGCAGTATTTT.

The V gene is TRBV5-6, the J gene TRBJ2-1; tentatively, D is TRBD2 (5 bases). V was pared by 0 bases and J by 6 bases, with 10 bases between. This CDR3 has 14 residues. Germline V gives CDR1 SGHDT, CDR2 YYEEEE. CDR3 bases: TGTGCCAGCAGCTTGGGCCCCGGGGTCAATGAGCAGTTCTTC. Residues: CASSLGPGVNEQFF.

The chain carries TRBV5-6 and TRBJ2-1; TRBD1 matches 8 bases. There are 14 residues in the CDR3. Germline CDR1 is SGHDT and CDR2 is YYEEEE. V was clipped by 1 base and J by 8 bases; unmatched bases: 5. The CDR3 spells CASSLPGGMDEQFF. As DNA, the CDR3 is TGTGCCAGCAGCTTGCCAGGGGGCATGGATGAGCAGTTCTTC.

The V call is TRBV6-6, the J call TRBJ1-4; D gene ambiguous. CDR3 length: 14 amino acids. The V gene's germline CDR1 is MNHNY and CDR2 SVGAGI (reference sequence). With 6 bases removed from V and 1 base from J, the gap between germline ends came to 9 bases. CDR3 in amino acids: CASSQDRTNEKLFF. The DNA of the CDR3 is TGTGCCAGCAGCCAAGATAGAACTAATGAAAAACTGTTTTTT.

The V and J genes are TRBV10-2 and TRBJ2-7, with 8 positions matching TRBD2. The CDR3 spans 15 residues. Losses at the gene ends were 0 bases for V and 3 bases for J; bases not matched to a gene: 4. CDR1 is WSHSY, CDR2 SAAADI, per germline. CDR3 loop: CASSESWLAGYEQYF. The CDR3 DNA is TGCGCCAGCAGTGAGTCGTGGCTAGCGGGCTACGAGCAGTACTTC.

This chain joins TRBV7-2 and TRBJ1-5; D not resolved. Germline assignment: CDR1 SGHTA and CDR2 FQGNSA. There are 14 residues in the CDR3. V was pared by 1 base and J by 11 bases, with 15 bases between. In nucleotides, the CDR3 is TGTGCCAGCAGCTTAGGTCCCAACGTCGGGACCCAGCATTTT. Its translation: CASSLGPNVGTQHF.

The CDR3 here is CASSLVQGGSGELFF. In nucleotides, the CDR3 is TGCGCCAGCAGCTTGGTGCAGGGGGGTTCCGGGGAGCTGTTTTTT. V and J are TRBV5-1 and TRBJ2-2; D may be TRBD1 (7 bases). Germline values: CDR1 SGHRS, CDR2 YFSETQ. Trimming left V 0 bases short and J 6 bases short, with 12 bases between. The CDR3 is 15 amino acids.

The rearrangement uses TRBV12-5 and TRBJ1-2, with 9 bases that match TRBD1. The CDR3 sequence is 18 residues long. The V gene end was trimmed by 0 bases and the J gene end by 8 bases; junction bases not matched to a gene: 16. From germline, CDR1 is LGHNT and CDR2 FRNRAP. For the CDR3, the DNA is TGTGCTAGTGGTTTGGTAATCGGCGGTACCCGGGACAGGGTGGGCTACACCTTC. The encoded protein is CASGLVIGGTRDRVGYTF.

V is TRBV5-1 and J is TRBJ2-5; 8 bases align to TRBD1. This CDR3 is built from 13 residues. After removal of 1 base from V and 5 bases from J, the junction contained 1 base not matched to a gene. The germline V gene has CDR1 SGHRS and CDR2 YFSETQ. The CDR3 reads CASSLWTGETQYF. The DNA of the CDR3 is TGCGCCAGCAGCTTGTGGACAGGGGAGACCCAGTACTTC.

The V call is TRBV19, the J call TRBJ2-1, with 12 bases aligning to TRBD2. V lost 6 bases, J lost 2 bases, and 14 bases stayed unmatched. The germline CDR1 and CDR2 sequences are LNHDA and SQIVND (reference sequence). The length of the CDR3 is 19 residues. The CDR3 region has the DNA TGTGCCAGTAGCCGAGCTAGCGGGAGGGCCGAAAGGACCTACAATGAGCAGTTCTTC. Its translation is CASSRASGRAERTYNEQFF.

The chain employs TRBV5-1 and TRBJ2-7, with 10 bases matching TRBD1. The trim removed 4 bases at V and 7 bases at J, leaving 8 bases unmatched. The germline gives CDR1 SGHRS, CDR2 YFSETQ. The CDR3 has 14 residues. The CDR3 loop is CASSARTGGEEQYF. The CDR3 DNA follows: TGCGCCAGCAGCGCCCGGACAGGGGGAGAGGAGCAGTACTTC.

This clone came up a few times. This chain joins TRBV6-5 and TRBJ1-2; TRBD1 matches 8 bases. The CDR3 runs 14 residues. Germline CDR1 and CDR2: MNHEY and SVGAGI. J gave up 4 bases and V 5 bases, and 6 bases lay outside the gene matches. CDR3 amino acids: CASSQGALGYGYTF. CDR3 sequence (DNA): TGTGCCAGCAGTCAGGGGGCATTGGGCTATGGCTACACCTTC.

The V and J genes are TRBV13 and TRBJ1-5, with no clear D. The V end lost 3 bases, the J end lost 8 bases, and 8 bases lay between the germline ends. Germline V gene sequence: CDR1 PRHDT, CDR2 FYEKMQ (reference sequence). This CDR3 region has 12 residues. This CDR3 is CASSFRGKPQHF. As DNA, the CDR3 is TGTGCCAGCAGCTTTAGAGGGAAGCCCCAGCATTTT.

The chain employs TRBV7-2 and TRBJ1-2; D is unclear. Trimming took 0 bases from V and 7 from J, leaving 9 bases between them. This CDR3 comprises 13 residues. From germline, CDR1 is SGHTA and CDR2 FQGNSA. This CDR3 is CASSLAGSGGYTF. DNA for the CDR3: TGTGCCAGCAGCTTAGCAGGGAGTGGTGGCTACACCTTC.

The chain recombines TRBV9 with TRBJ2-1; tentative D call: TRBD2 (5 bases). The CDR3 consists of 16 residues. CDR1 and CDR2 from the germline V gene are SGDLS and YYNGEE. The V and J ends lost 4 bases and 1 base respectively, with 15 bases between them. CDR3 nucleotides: TGTGCCAGCAGCATCAATAGCGATCCTTCCTACAATGAGCAGTTCTTC. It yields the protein CASSINSDPSYNEQFF.

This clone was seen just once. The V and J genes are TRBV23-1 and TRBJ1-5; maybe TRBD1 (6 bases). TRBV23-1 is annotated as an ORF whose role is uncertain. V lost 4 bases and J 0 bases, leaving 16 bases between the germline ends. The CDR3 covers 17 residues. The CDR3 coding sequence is TGCGCCAGCAGTCTTCCAGGGGACCGATATAGCAATCAGCCCCAGCATTTT. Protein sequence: CASSLPGDRYSNQPQHF.

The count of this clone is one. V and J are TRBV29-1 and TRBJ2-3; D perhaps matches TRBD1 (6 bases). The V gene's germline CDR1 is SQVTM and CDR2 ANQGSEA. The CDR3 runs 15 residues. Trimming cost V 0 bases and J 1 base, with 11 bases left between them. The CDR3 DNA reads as TGCAGCGTTGAAGAACTGAAGGGGGGCACAGATACGCAGTATTTT. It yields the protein CSVEELKGGTDTQYF.

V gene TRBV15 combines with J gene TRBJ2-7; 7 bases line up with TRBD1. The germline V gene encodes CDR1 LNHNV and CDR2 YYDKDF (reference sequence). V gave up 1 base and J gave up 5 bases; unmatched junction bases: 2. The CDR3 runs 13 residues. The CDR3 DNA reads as TGTGCCACCAGCAGAGTCGACAGGGACGAGCAGTACTTC. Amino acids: CATSRVDRDEQYF.

In nucleotides, the CDR3 is TGCGCCAGCGCCGGGGGACGGGTCGGCGGCGAGCAGTACTTC. Encoded protein: CASAGGRVGGEQYF. This rearrangement joins TRBV5-1 to TRBJ2-7; D may be TRBD2 (6 bases). There are 14 residues in the CDR3. Trimming stripped 7 bases from V and 6 bases from J, with 20 bases between. Germline V gene lookup returns CDR1 SGHRS and CDR2 YFSETQ.

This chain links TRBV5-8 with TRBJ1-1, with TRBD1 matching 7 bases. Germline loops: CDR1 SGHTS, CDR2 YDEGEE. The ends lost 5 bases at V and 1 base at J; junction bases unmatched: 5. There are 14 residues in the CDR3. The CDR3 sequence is CASRSDRWNTEAFF. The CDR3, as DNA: TGTGCCAGCAGGTCGGACAGGTGGAACACTGAAGCTTTCTTT.

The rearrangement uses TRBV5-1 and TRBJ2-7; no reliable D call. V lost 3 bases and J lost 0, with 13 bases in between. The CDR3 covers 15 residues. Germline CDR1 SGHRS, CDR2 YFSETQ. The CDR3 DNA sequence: TGCGCCAGCAGCTACAGCCCTCCATCCTCCTACGAGCAGTACTTC. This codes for CASSYSPPSSYEQYF.

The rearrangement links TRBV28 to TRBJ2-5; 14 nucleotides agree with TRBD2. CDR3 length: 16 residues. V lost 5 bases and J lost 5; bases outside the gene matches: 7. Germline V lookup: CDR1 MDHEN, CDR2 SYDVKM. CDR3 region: CASSALGTSGSETQYF. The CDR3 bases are TGTGCCAGCAGTGCCCTCGGGACTAGCGGGAGTGAGACCCAGTACTTC.

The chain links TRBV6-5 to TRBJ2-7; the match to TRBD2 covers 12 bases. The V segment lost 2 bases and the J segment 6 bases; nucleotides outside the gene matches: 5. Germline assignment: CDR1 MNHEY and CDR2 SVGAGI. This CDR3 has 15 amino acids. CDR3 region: CASSYLAGGPSEQYF. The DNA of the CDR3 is TGTGCCAGCAGTTACCTAGCGGGAGGGCCCAGCGAGCAGTACTTC.